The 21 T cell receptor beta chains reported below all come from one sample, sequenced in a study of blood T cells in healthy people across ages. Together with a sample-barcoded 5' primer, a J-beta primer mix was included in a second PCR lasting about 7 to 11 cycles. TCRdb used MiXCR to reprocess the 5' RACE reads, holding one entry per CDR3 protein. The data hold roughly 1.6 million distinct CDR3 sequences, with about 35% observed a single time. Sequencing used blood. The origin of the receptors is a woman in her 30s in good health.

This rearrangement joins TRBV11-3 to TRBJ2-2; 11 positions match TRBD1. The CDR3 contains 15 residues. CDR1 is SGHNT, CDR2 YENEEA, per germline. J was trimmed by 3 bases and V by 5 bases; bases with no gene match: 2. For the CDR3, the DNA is TGTGCCAGCAGCCCGGGACAGGGGGACACCGGGGAGCTGTTTTTT. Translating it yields CASSPGQGDTGELFF.

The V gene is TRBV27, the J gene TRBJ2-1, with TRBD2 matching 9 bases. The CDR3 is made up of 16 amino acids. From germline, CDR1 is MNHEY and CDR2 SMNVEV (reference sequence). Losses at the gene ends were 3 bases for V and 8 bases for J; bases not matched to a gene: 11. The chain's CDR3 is CASSLAVGSGSYEQFF. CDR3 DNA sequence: TGTGCCAGCAGTTTGGCAGTGGGTAGCGGGAGTTATGAGCAGTTCTTC.

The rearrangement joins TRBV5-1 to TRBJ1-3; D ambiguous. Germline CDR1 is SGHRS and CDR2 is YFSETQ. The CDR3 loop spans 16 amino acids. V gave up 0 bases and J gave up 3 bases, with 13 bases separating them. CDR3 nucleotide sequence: TGCGCCAGCAGCTTGGACGCGGGCGCGGGTGGAAACACCATATATTTT. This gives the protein CASSLDAGAGGNTIYF.

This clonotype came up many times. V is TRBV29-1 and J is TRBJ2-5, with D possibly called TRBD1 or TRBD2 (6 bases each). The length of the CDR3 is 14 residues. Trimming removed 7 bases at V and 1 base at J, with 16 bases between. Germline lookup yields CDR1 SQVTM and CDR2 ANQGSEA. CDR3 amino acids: CSGLGGQSQETQYF. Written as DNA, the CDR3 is TGCAGCGGTCTGGGGGGACAAAGCCAAGAGACCCAGTACTTC.

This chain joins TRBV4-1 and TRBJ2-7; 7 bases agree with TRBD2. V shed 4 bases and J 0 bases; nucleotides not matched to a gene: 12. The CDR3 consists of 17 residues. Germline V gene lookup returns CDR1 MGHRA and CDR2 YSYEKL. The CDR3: CASSPGGSGLLSYEQYF. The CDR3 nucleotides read TGCGCCAGCAGCCCGGGGGGTAGCGGGCTTCTCTCCTACGAGCAGTACTTC.

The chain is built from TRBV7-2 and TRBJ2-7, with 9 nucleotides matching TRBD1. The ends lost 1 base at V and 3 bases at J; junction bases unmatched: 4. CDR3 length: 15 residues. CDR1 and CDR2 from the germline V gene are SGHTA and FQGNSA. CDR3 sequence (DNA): TGTGCCAGCAGCTTAGATCGGGACAGGGTCTACGAGCAGTACTTC. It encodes CASSLDRDRVYEQYF.

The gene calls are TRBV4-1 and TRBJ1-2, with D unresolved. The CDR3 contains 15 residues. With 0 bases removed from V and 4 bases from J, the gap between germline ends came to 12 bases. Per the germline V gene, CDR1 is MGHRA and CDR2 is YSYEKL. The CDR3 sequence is CASSQEETRIYGYTF. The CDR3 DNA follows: TGCGCCAGCAGCCAAGAGGAGACCAGAATCTATGGCTACACCTTC.

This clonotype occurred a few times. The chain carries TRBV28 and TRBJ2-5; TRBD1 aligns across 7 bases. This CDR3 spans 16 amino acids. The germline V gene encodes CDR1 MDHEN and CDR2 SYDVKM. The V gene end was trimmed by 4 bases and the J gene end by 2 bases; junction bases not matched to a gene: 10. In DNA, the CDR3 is TGTGCCAGCAGTTATACGGACAGGCCAACACAAGAGACCCAGTACTTC. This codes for CASSYTDRPTQETQYF.

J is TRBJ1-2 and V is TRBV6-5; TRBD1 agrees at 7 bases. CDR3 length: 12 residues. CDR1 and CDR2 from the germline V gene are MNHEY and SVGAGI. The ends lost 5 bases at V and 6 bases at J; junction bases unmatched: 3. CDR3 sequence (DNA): TGTGCCAGCAGTGGGACAGCGGATGGCTACACCTTC. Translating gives CASSGTADGYTF.

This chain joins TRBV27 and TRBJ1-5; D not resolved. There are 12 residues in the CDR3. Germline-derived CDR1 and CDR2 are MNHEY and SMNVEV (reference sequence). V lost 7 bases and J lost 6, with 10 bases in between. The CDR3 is CASTTGGQPQHF. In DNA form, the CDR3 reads TGTGCCAGCACGACGGGAGGTCAGCCCCAGCATTTT.

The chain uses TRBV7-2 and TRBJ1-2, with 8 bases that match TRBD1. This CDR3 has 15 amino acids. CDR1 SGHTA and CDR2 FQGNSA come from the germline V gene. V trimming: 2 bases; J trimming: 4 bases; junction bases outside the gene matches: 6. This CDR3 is CASSLQGAIGYGYTF. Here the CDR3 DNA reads TGTGCCAGCAGCTTACAGGGGGCGATCGGCTATGGCTACACCTTC.

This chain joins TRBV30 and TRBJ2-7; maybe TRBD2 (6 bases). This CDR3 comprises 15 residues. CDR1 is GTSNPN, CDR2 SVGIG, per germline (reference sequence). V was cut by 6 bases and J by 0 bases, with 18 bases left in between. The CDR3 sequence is CACRDLHQSSYEQYF. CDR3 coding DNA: TGTGCCTGCAGGGACTTGCACCAGAGCTCCTACGAGCAGTACTTC.

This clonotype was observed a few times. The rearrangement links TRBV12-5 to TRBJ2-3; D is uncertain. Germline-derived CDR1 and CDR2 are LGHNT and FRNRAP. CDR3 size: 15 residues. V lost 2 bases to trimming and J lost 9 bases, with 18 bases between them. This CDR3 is CASGLTAIGVKTQYF. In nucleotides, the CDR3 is TGTGCTAGTGGTTTGACAGCAATTGGTGTAAAGACGCAGTATTTT.

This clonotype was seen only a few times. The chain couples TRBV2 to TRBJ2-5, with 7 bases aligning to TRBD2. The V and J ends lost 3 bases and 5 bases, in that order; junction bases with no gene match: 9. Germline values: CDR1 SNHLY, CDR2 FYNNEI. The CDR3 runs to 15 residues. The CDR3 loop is CASSDGRIAAETQYF. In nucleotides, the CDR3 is TGTGCCAGCAGTGACGGGAGGATCGCAGCGGAGACCCAGTACTTC.

CDR3 protein: CASSYGATNTEAFF. The CDR3 DNA is TGTGCCAGCAGTTATGGGGCTACGAACACTGAAGCTTTCTTT. J is TRBJ1-1 and V is TRBV6-5; D possibly corresponds to TRBD1 (5 bases). Deletions cut 3 bases from V and 1 base from J, with 9 bases between. From germline, CDR1 is MNHEY and CDR2 SVGAGI. CDR3 length: 14 amino acids.

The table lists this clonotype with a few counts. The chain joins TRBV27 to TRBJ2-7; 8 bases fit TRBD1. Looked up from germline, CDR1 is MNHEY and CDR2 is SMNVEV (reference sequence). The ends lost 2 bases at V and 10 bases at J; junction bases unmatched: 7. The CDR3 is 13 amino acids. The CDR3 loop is CASSLGSGGDQYF. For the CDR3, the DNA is TGTGCCAGCAGTTTAGGTTCAGGGGGCGACCAGTACTTC.

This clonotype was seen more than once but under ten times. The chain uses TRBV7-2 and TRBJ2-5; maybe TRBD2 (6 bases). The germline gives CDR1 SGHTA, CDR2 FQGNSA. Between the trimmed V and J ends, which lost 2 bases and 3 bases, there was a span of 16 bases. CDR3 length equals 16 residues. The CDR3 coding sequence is TGTGCCAGCAGCTTAAGTGGTCCTAGCGTGAAAGAGACCCAGTACTTC. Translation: CASSLSGPSVKETQYF.

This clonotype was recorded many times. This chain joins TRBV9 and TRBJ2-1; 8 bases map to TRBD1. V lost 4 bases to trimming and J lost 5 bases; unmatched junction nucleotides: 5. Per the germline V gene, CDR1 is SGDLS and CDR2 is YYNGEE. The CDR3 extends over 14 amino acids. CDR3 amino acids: CASSFLTGDNEQFF. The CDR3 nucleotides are TGTGCCAGCAGCTTCTTGACAGGGGACAATGAGCAGTTCTTC.

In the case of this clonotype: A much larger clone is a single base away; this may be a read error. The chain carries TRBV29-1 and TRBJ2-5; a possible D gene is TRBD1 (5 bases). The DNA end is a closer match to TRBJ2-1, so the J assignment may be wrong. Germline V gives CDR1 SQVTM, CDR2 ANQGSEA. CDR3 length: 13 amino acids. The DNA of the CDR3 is TGCAGCGTTGAATCCGACGGACAAGAGACCCAGTTCTTC. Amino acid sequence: CSVESDGQETQFF.

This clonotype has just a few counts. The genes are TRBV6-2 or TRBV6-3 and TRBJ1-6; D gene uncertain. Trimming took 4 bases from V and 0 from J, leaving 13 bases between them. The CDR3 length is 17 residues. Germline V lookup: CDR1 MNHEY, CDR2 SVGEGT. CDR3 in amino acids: CASSSDFPASYNSPLHF. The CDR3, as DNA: TGTGCCAGCAGTTCCGACTTCCCGGCCTCCTATAATTCACCCCTCCACTTT.

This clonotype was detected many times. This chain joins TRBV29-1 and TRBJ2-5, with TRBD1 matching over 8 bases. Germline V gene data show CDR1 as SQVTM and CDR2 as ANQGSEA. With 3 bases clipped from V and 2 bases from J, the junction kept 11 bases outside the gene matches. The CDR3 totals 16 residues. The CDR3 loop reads CSVDWRTGYGQETQYF. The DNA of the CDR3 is TGCAGCGTTGATTGGCGGACAGGGTATGGGCAAGAGACCCAGTACTTC.